These 32 T cell receptor beta chains came from one sample sequenced in a study of T cell responses to AZD1222 COVID-19 vaccine. Profiled with immunoSEQ multiplex PCR; TCRdb holds only in-frame clones, not every one. The sample lists under 150,000 clones; around 94% were seen once. Specimen: peripheral blood, collected 28 days after the second AZD1222 dose. The receptors here all came from an adult who received the AZD1222 COVID-19 vaccine.

The rearrangement uses TRBV11-2 and TRBJ2-7; D ambiguous. This CDR3 comprises 15 residues. Germline lookup yields CDR1 SGHAT and CDR2 FQNNGV. Trimming stripped 0 bases from V and 0 bases from J, with 9 bases between. As DNA, the CDR3 is TGTGCCAGCAGCTTAGATTTAAGCGCCTCCTACGAGCAGTACTTC. Amino acid sequence: CASSLDLSASYEQYF.

The V and J genes are TRBV30 and TRBJ1-1, with D uncertain. This CDR3 comprises 13 residues. Deletions cut 4 bases from V and 1 base from J, with 10 bases between. CDR1 and CDR2 (germline): GTSNPN, SVGIG (reference sequence). The CDR3 DNA sequence: TGTGCCTGGAACGAGGAGCCGAACACTGAAGCTTTCTTT. It codes for CAWNEEPNTEAFF. The whole variable domain, filled in from reference TRBV30 and TRBJ1-1, reads SQTIHQWPATLVQPVGSPLSLECTVEGTSNPNLYWYRQAAGRGLQLLFYSVGIGQISSEVPQNLSASRPQDRQFILSSKKLLLSDSGFYLCAWNEEPNTEAFFGQGTRLTVV.

The rearrangement links TRBV24-1 to TRBJ2-7; TRBD1 agrees at 11 bases. CDR3 length: 14 residues. The V and J ends lost 5 bases and 7 bases, in that order; junction bases with no gene match: 6. Germline assignment: CDR1 KGHDR and CDR2 SFDVKD. As DNA, the CDR3 is TGTGCCACCAGTGGTCCGGACAGGGGGCATGAGCAGTACTTC. Amino acid sequence: CATSGPDRGHEQYF.

The V and J genes are TRBV5-6 and TRBJ1-2, with TRBD1 as a possible D gene (5 bases). V gave up 0 bases and J gave up 3 bases, with 9 bases separating them. Looked up from germline, CDR1 is SGHDT and CDR2 is YYEEEE. This CDR3 comprises 14 residues. DNA of the CDR3: TGTGCCAGCAGCTTGGGCAGGGCCTACTATGGCTACACCTTC. It specifies CASSLGRAYYGYTF.

The CDR3 reads CATSLGTYNEQFF. The CDR3 bases are TGTGCCACCAGCCTCGGGACTTACAATGAGCAGTTCTTC. The chain links TRBV15 to TRBJ2-1, with TRBD2 as a possible D gene (6 bases). CDR3 size: 13 residues. V was trimmed by 5 bases and J by 4 bases, leaving 9 bases between them. Germline V CDR1 and CDR2: LNHNV, YYDKDF (reference sequence).

The chain employs TRBV28 and TRBJ2-5; D unclear. V was pared by 1 base and J by 4 bases, with 1 base between. The CDR3 contains 11 residues. Germline loops: CDR1 MDHEN, CDR2 SYDVKM. The CDR3 DNA is TGTGCCAGCAGTTTATTAGAGACCCAGTACTTC. This gives the protein CASSLLETQYF.

The genes are TRBV3-1 (or the pseudogene TRBV3-2) and TRBJ2-1; TRBD2 is a possible D gene (6 bases). The CDR3 spans 15 residues. Germline CDR1 and CDR2: LGHDT and YNNKEL (reference sequence). V lost 4 bases and J lost 7, with 17 bases in between. CDR3 nucleotide sequence: TGTGCCAGCAGCCTCCTCTCCGGGAGATGGAATGAGCAGTTCTTC. It specifies CASSLLSGRWNEQFF.

The V and J genes are TRBV20-1 and TRBJ1-5; D is ambiguous. Germline CDR1 is DFQATT and CDR2 is SNEGSKA (reference sequence). V shed 3 bases and J shed 7 bases, with 13 bases lying between them. The CDR3 consists of 13 residues. The CDR3 nucleotides read TGCAGTGCTAGTAGGGAGGGTGTGCAGCCCCAGCATTTT. This translates into CSASREGVQPQHF.

V usage is TRBV28 and J usage is TRBJ1-4; D uncertain. The CDR3 length is 16 residues. The germline V gene encodes CDR1 MDHEN and CDR2 SYDVKM. V was cut by 5 bases and J by 7 bases, with 20 bases left in between. The CDR3 here is CASSPLSEALGEKLFF. The DNA of the CDR3 is TGTGCCAGCAGTCCCCTCTCAGAGGCCCTGGGTGAAAAACTGTTTTTT.

V usage is TRBV28 and J usage is TRBJ2-1, with D unclear. CDR1 is MDHEN and CDR2 is SYDVKM in the germline V gene. Trimming cost V 6 bases and J 0 bases, with 12 bases left between them. The CDR3 is 15 amino acids. Written as DNA, the CDR3 is TGTGCCAGCAGATGGCAACAGAACTCCTACAATGAGCAGTTCTTC. It specifies CASRWQQNSYNEQFF.

This chain links TRBV6-5 with TRBJ2-5; the D is unclear. The ends were cut back, 6 bases at V and 5 bases at J, with 10 bases in the middle. Germline assignment: CDR1 MNHEY and CDR2 SVGAGI. The CDR3 is 12 amino acids. The CDR3 DNA reads TGTGCCAGCAGAACCGGGCCGGAGACCCAGTACTTC. Protein sequence: CASRTGPETQYF.

The J gene is TRBJ1-1, the V gene TRBV28, with D possibly being TRBD1 (5 bases). The CDR3 loop spans 12 amino acids. Germline CDR1 reads MDHEN; CDR2 reads SYDVKM. Trimming pared 11 bases from V and 5 bases from J, leaving 15 bases between. The CDR3 region is CAAWGRRTEAFF. CDR3 DNA sequence: TGTGCCGCCTGGGGGAGACGTACTGAAGCTTTCTTT.

V is TRBV7-2 and J is TRBJ2-1, with 10 bases identical to TRBD2. The J segment lost 3 bases and the V segment lost 5 bases, leaving 7 bases of the junction unmatched. There are 16 residues in the CDR3. Germline CDR1 is SGHTA and CDR2 is FQGNSA. Here the CDR3 reads CASSGISGRNYNEQFF. The CDR3 DNA sequence: TGTGCCAGCAGCGGGATTAGCGGGAGGAACTACAATGAGCAGTTCTTC.

This clone appeared once. This sequence joins TRBV23-1 and TRBJ1-1; D might be TRBD1 (5 bases). TRBV23-1 is flagged as an ORF with uncertain function. V gave up 0 bases and J gave up 5 bases, with 19 bases separating them. This CDR3 contains 17 residues. The CDR3 region is CASSQSGRAGRRTEAFF. The CDR3 coding sequence is TGCGCCAGCAGTCAATCAGGTAGGGCAGGGCGAAGAACTGAAGCTTTCTTT.

The chain carries TRBV19 and TRBJ2-6; D possibly corresponds to TRBD1 (6 bases). This CDR3 is built from 16 residues. The V and J ends lost 5 bases and 2 bases respectively, with 13 bases between them. Germline loops: CDR1 LNHDA, CDR2 SQIVND (reference sequence). The DNA of the CDR3 is TGTGCCAGTAGTGCTAATCAGGGGACTGGGGCCAACGTCCTGACTTTC. Protein product: CASSANQGTGANVLTF.

The rearrangement uses TRBV28 and TRBJ1-5; TRBD1 might be the D (5 bases). The CDR3 contains 14 residues. Between the trimmed V and J ends, which lost 5 bases and 4 bases, there was a span of 12 bases. Germline loops: CDR1 MDHEN, CDR2 SYDVKM. CDR3 sequence (DNA): TGTGCCAGCAGTGTCCAGGGAAGGAATCAGCCCCAGCATTTT. It is translated as CASSVQGRNQPQHF.

Only one count was recorded for this clone. The chain uses TRBV2 and TRBJ1-2; D is unresolved. The germline V gene encodes CDR1 SNHLY and CDR2 FYNNEI. Trimming cost V 5 bases and J 5 bases, with 12 bases left between them. The CDR3 spans 13 residues. This chain's CDR3 is CASSLGAQYGYTF. The CDR3 DNA is TGTGCCAGCAGTCTAGGTGCCCAGTATGGCTACACCTTC.

The V and J genes are TRBV3-1 (or the pseudogene TRBV3-2) and TRBJ2-1; TRBD2 aligns across 12 bases. This CDR3 spans 18 amino acids. CDR1 is LGHDT, CDR2 YNNKEL, per germline (reference sequence). Trimming removed 1 base from V and 2 bases from J; junction bases left unmatched: 6. The CDR3 region has the DNA TGTGCCAGCAGCCAAGTTCTAGCGGGAGGGCTGACCTACAATGAGCAGTTCTTC. Protein product: CASSQVLAGGLTYNEQFF.

This clone occurred a few times. The chain employs TRBV28 and TRBJ1-2; possible D gene TRBD1, 5 bases. Looked up from germline, CDR1 is MDHEN and CDR2 is SYDVKM. V was cut by 5 bases and J by 4 bases, with 11 bases left in between. This CDR3 is built from 13 residues. The CDR3 region has the DNA TGTGCCAGCAGTCCGGGACGGCTCTATGGCTACACCTTC. Translating it yields CASSPGRLYGYTF.

This chain uses TRBV9 with TRBJ2-6; D unresolved. Trimming took 7 bases from V and 1 from J, leaving 3 bases between them. The CDR3 is 12 amino acids. Germline loops: CDR1 SGDLS, CDR2 YYNGEE. CDR3 in amino acids: CASRSGANVLTF. In DNA form, the CDR3 reads TGTGCCAGCCGTTCTGGGGCCAACGTCCTGACTTTC.

The V gene is TRBV30, the J gene TRBJ1-1; 7 bases are a match to TRBD1. Unmatched junction bases numbered 3, after V lost 4 bases and J lost 1 base. The CDR3 has 13 amino acids. The germline CDR1 and CDR2 sequences are GTSNPN and SVGIG (reference sequence). CDR3: CAWIGTANTEAFF. CDR3 sequence (DNA): TGTGCCTGGATAGGGACAGCGAACACTGAAGCTTTCTTT.

This chain joins TRBV6-5 and TRBJ1-2; D uncertain. The germline gives CDR1 MNHEY, CDR2 SVGAGI. V lost 2 bases, J lost 4 bases, and 14 bases lay in between. The CDR3 totals 15 residues. CDR3: CASSYGMAKVYGYTF. DNA of the CDR3: TGTGCCAGCAGTTACGGCATGGCAAAGGTCTATGGCTACACCTTC.

This chain connects TRBV5-4 to TRBJ2-1, with 13 nucleotides matching TRBD2. There are 16 residues in the CDR3. Trimming cost V 5 bases and J 7 bases; bases outside gene matches: 9. Germline assignment: CDR1 SGHNT and CDR2 YYREEE (reference sequence). CDR3 coding DNA: TGTGCCAGCAGGTTAGGACTAGCGGGAGACTATAATGAGCAGTTCTTC. It is translated as CASRLGLAGDYNEQFF.

To note about this clone: Likely a read error: the CDR3 ends without its conserved phenylalanine or tryptophan. The DNA is left out, because the CDR3 cannot be placed on it with certainty; the CDR3 is given as TCRdb lists it. The chain carries TRBV3-1 (or the pseudogene TRBV3-2) and TRBJ1-2; TRBD1 is the table's D call, not checked against the DNA. The CDR3 has 11 amino acids, counting both end residues. Germline V gives CDR1 LGHDT, CDR2 YNNKEL (reference sequence). This CDR3 is CASSQAGATLL.

The rearrangement joins TRBV3-1 (or the pseudogene TRBV3-2) to TRBJ1-5, with unresolved D. CDR3 length: 15 residues. The germline CDR1 and CDR2 sequences are LGHDT and YNNKEL (reference sequence). V lost 6 bases and J 9 bases, leaving 21 bases between the germline ends. CDR3 sequence (DNA): TGTGCCAGCAGTCGGGAATTTAAATCTCCCCTGCCCCAGCATTTT. Translation gives CASSREFKSPLPQHF.

J is TRBJ1-5 and V is TRBV12-3 or TRBV12-4; 8 bases are shared with TRBD1. The CDR3 totals 12 residues. Trimming cost V 2 bases and J 16 bases; bases outside gene matches: 7. CDR3 amino acids: CASSLTGTGHHF. CDR3 sequence (DNA): TGTGCCAGCAGTTTAACGGGGACAGGCCACCATTTT.

The chain links TRBV30 to TRBJ2-1; D possibly corresponds to TRBD2 (5 bases). Germline CDR1 is GTSNPN and CDR2 is SVGIG (reference sequence). Trimming removed 4 bases at V and 0 bases at J, with 10 bases between. CDR3 length: 14 amino acids. The CDR3 DNA follows: TGTGCCTGGACTAGCTGGTCCTCCTACAATGAGCAGTTCTTC. Protein: CAWTSWSSYNEQFF.

The sample holds one count of this clone. The V gene is TRBV6-6, the J gene TRBJ1-1; D not resolved. This CDR3 comprises 14 residues. Trimming removed 10 bases at V and 0 bases at J, with 15 bases between. Per germline, CDR1 MNHNY and CDR2 SVGAGI (reference sequence). CDR3 coding DNA: TGTGCCACCGCCTTCGAATTTTTGAACACTGAAGCTTTCTTT. Its translation is CATAFEFLNTEAFF.

The rearrangement uses TRBV29-1 and TRBJ2-7; D is undetermined. The V and J ends lost 5 bases and 1 base respectively, with 9 bases between them. Germline CDR1 reads SQVTM; CDR2 reads ANQGSEA. The CDR3 contains 12 residues. CDR3 in DNA: TGCAGCGTTAATGACGGTTCCTACGAGCAGTACTTC. Its protein product is CSVNDGSYEQYF.

The chain is built from TRBV7-6 and TRBJ2-1; a possible D gene is TRBD2 (6 bases). The CDR3 consists of 17 residues. The V gene lost 5 bases and the J gene lost 6 bases, with 23 bases spanning the gap. Germline lookup yields CDR1 SGHVS and CDR2 FNYEAQ. The CDR3 region has the DNA TGTGCCAGCAGCCCTAGCCCCGGGACTCCGGGGCTCAATGAGCAGTTCTTC. Translation: CASSPSPGTPGLNEQFF.

The V and J genes are TRBV30 and TRBJ1-3, with D perhaps TRBD1 (5 bases). V lost 5 bases to trimming and J lost 0 bases, with 8 bases between them. Looked up from germline, CDR1 is GTSNPN and CDR2 is SVGIG (reference sequence). The CDR3 covers 13 residues. CDR3: CAWGGNSGNTIYF. CDR3 DNA: TGTGCCTGGGGGGGAAACTCTGGAAACACCATATATTTT.

The gene calls are TRBV21-1 and TRBJ2-5; TRBD1, the D gene given by the table, was not confirmed from the DNA. TRBV21-1 is deemed a pseudogene. The CDR3 length is 14 residues. CDR3 amino acids: CASSYRGGAETQYF. CDR3 bases: TGTGCCAGCAGCTACAGGGGCGGCGCAGAGACCCAGTACTTC.